This record concerns one T cell receptor beta chain sequence. Using immunoSEQ multiplex PCR, the repertoire was profiled, and TCRdb retains in-frame clones only, with some absent. This repertoire shows around 700,000 clones, 90% found once; its top ten account for under 0.3%. The sample originates from a study of blood T cell repertoires in COVID-19. Study as a whole: From T cells, B-cell-depleted T cells, or PBMCs came the material, which was cDNA or gDNA.

Trimming left V 0 bases short and J 3 bases short, with 8 bases between. Germline values: CDR1 LGHNA, CDR2 YSLEER. The CDR3 runs to 14 residues. The genes are TRBV4-3 and TRBJ1-2; D is unclear. Sequencing was done on a sample of peripheral blood. This TCR was recovered from a woman between 18 and 29 years old with acute or convalescent COVID-19. CDR3 region: CASSQELADYGYTF. The CDR3 region has the DNA TGCGCCAGCAGCCAAGAGTTAGCAGACTATGGCTACACCTTC.